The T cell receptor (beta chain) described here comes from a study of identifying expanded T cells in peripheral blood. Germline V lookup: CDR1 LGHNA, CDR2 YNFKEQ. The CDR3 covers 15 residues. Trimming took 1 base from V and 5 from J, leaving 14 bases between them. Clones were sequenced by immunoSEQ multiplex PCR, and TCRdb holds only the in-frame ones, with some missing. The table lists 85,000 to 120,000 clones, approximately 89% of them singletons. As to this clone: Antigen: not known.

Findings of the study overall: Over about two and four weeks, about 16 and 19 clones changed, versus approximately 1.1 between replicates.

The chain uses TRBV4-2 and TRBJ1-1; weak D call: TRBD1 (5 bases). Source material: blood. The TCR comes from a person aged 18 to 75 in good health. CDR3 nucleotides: TGTGCCAGCAGCCAAGCCTCCACAGGTTTTACTGAAGCTTTCTTT. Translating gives CASSQASTGFTEAFF.